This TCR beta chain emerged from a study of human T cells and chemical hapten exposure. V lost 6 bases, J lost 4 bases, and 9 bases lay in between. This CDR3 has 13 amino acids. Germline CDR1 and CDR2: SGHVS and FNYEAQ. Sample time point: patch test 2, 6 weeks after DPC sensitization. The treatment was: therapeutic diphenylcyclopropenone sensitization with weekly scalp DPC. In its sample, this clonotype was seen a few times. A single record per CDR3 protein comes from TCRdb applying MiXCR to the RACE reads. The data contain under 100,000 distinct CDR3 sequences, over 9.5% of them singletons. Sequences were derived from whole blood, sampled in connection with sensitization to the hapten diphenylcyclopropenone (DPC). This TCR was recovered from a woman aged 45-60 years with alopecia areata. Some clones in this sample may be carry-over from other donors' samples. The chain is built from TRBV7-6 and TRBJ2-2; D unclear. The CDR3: CASRGWSTGELFF. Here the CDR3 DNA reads TGTGCCAGCAGAGGTTGGTCCACCGGGGAGCTGTTTTTT.